The 10 T cell receptor beta chains given below trace back to one sample, sequenced in a study of blood T cells in healthy people across ages. Together with a sample-barcoded 5' primer, a J-beta primer mix was included in a second PCR lasting roughly 6 to 12 cycles. TCRdb called the 5' RACE reads again in MiXCR, with one record for every CDR3 protein. The repertoire holds 500,000 to 600,000 distinct CDR3 sequences, with 27% as singletons. Specimen: blood. Receptors originate from a woman in her 70s in good health.

The J gene is TRBJ1-5, the V gene TRBV20-1, with D possibly matching TRBD1 (6 bases). CDR3 length: 12 residues. CDR1 is DFQATT and CDR2 is SNEGSKA in the germline V gene (reference sequence). Written as DNA, the CDR3 is TGCAGCACTCAGGGGTTCAATCAGCCCCAGCATTTT. It yields the protein CSTQGFNQPQHF.

The chain employs TRBV28 and TRBJ1-2, with TRBD1 as a possible D gene (5 bases). The CDR3 length is 12 residues. Germline V gives CDR1 MDHEN, CDR2 SYDVKM. Trimming pared 7 bases from V and 6 bases from J, leaving 12 bases between. CDR3 residues: CASNGQGDGYTF. The CDR3 bases are TGTGCCAGCAACGGGCAGGGAGATGGCTACACCTTC.

This clonotype was seen a handful of times. This chain connects TRBV15 to TRBJ2-7; D not resolved. CDR1 and CDR2 from the germline V gene are LNHNV and YYDKDF (reference sequence). V was trimmed by 1 base and J by 1 base, leaving 11 bases between them. The CDR3 totals 15 residues. CDR3 sequence reads: CATSRGSTASYEQYF. CDR3 bases: TGTGCCACCAGCAGAGGATCCACCGCGTCCTACGAGCAGTACTTC.

In the case of this clonotype: Its ends do not fully match the called genes, so a read error is possible. The V gene is TRBV3-1, the J gene TRBJ2-5; tentatively, D is TRBD2 (5 bases). The CDR3 totals 13 residues. The germline V gene has CDR1 LGHDT and CDR2 YNNKEL (reference sequence). Here the CDR3 reads CASSQSNLASSDF. The CDR3 DNA is TGTGCCAGCAGCCAAAGCAATCTAGCTTCAAGTGACTTC.

The J gene is TRBJ2-7, the V gene TRBV20-1; D possibly corresponds to TRBD1 (6 bases). There are 14 residues in the CDR3. Germline V gene sequence: CDR1 DFQATT, CDR2 SNEGSKA (reference sequence). V dropped 1 base and J dropped 3 bases, with 13 bases sitting between them. CDR3 region: CSARVQGSHYEQYF. In nucleotides, the CDR3 is TGCAGTGCTAGAGTTCAGGGGAGTCACTACGAGCAGTACTTC.

This chain joins TRBV5-1 and TRBJ2-1; 16 positions agree with TRBD2. This CDR3 contains 17 residues. The junction had 9 bases not matched to a gene; V was cut back by 8 bases and J by 4 bases. Per germline, CDR1 SGHRS and CDR2 YFSETQ. CDR3 sequence reads: CARGLAGGPPHYNEQFF. Written as DNA, the CDR3 is TGCGCCAGGGGACTAGCGGGGGGGCCACCCCATTACAATGAGCAGTTCTTC. Complete variable domain (other parts from reference TRBV5-1 and TRBJ2-1): KAGVTQTPRYLIKTRGQQVTLSCSPISGHRSVSWYQQTPGQGLQFLFEYFSETQRNKGNFPGRFSGRQFSNSRSEMNVSTLELGDSALYLCARGLAGGPPHYNEQFFGPGTRLTVL.

This clonotype was seen only a few times. At one end the junction does not follow the germline gene, possibly because of a read error. The rearrangement uses TRBV5-1 and TRBJ2-5, with 7 nucleotides matching TRBD2. The germline V gene has CDR1 SGHRS and CDR2 YFSETQ. The CDR3 is made up of 13 amino acids. The CDR3 DNA sequence: TGCGCCCGCAGAGGCGTCGGGGGGGAGACCCAGTACTTC. Its translation is CARRGVGGETQYF.

The chain recombines TRBV7-9 with TRBJ2-5; D may be TRBD2 (6 bases). CDR1 and CDR2 from the germline V gene are SEHNR and FQNEAQ (reference sequence). V was clipped by 5 bases and J by 4 bases, with 20 bases between them. The CDR3 has 16 residues. The CDR3 here is CASSAQTGLELETQYF. CDR3 sequence (DNA): TGTGCCAGCAGCGCTCAGACGGGACTGGAATTAGAGACCCAGTACTTC.

The chain carries TRBV11-2 and TRBJ2-1, with 8 bases fitting TRBD2. J lost 3 bases, V lost 5 bases, and 3 bases had no gene match. This CDR3 is built from 14 residues. Germline V gene lookup returns CDR1 SGHAT and CDR2 FQNNGV. CDR3 nucleotides: TGTGCCAGCAGCCCAACTAGCGGCTACAATGAGCAGTTCTTC. It codes for CASSPTSGYNEQFF.

With respect to this clonotype: At one boundary the junction diverges from the germline segment, which might be a read error. This chain uses TRBV20-1 with TRBJ2-1; 8 bases match TRBD1. Germline V gives CDR1 DFQATT, CDR2 SNEGSKA (reference sequence). The CDR3 spans 16 residues. CDR3 residues: CSARSQQGESYNQQFF. The CDR3, as DNA: TGCAGTGCTAGGAGCCAACAGGGGGAATCCTACAATCAGCAGTTCTTC.